This T cell receptor beta chain was recovered during a study of cytomegalovirus exposure and HLA in healthy donors. Background on the study: The 90 to 150 validation repertoires used a platform that matched the one used for the approximately 670 first-cohort repertoires, as a later analysis reported.

Study results and caveats: A list of around 160 TCR beta chains associated with cytomegalovirus was given. The tendency of first-cohort TCR clusters to co-occur in the 110 or so validation repertoires emerged from a later analysis.

The donors were part of the 120-subject validation cohort, which stood apart from the approximately 640-subject first cohort. The CDR3 sequence is 14 residues long. V lost 6 bases, J lost 3 bases, and 4 bases stayed unmatched. From germline, CDR1 is MNHEY and CDR2 SMNVEV (reference sequence). Some clones are missing from TCRdb's copy, which holds only in-frame ones; the method was immunoSEQ multiplex PCR. This table holds around 150,000 clones, around nine tenths found once. As regards this clone: Its cognate antigen is unknown.

The specimen sequenced was PBMCs. V usage is TRBV27 and J usage is TRBJ1-3; 8 nucleotides match TRBD1. This clonotype was obtained from a woman aged 18-29 years in good health and CMV-seronegative. CDR3 in amino acids: CASSQGAGGNTIYF. In DNA form, the CDR3 reads TGTGCCAGCAGCCAGGGGGCTGGTGGAAACACCATATATTTT.